Each of the 12 T cell receptor beta chains below was sequenced from the same sample in a study of control samples from healthy donors and cancer patients. Method: immunoSEQ multiplex PCR; TCRdb's copy keeps in-frame clones and lacks some. The sample shows 80,000 or so clones, around 94% of them seen only once. What was sequenced was blood. The source is an older woman in good health.

J is TRBJ1-3 and V is TRBV11-3; no reliable D call. This CDR3 spans 13 amino acids. The germline V and J ends were trimmed by 0 bases and 4 bases, with 4 bases remaining between them. The germline CDR1 and CDR2 sequences are SGHNT and YENEEA. The CDR3 nucleotides are TGTGCCAGCAGCTTAGAGCGCGGAAACACCATATATTTT. Translated: CASSLERGNTIYF. Full variable domain (missing parts from reference TRBV11-3 and TRBJ1-3): EAGVVQSPRYKIIEKKQPVAFWCNPISGHNTLYWYLQNLGQGPELLIRYENEEAVDDSQLPKDRFSAERLKGVDSTLKIQPAELGDSAVYLCASSLERGNTIYFGEGSWLTVV.

V and J are TRBV19 and TRBJ1-2, with no clear D. Trimming shortened V by 4 bases and J by 8 bases, and 14 bases separated the two germline ends. The germline CDR1 and CDR2 sequences are LNHDA and SQIVND (reference sequence). The CDR3 is 13 amino acids. As DNA, the CDR3 is TGTGCCAGTAGTAACGACCCGGCCGGCGGCTACACCTTC. This translates into CASSNDPAGGYTF.

The chain links TRBV6-5 to TRBJ1-1; unclear D gene. From germline, CDR1 is MNHEY and CDR2 SVGAGI. This CDR3 has 14 amino acids. The germline V and J ends were trimmed by 6 bases and 5 bases, with 16 bases remaining between them. Here the CDR3 reads CASRVAVQGTEAFF. The CDR3 DNA sequence: TGTGCCAGCAGAGTGGCAGTCCAAGGGACTGAAGCTTTCTTT.

The chain links TRBV28 to TRBJ2-5; 8 nucleotides agree with TRBD2. The CDR3 is 13 residues long. Germline CDR1 is MDHEN and CDR2 is SYDVKM. The V gene end was trimmed by 11 bases and the J gene end by 3 bases; junction bases not matched to a gene: 8. CDR3 DNA: TGTGCCTCGACTAGCGTAACAAAAGAGACCCAGTACTTC. Amino acid sequence: CASTSVTKETQYF.

This clone was observed once. The CDR3 sequence is CASSLGQGNTDTQYF. Written as DNA, the CDR3 is TGTGCCAGCAGCCTGGGACAGGGTAACACAGATACGCAGTATTTT. This chain connects TRBV11-2 to TRBJ2-3; 9 nucleotides align to TRBD1. The CDR3 is 15 residues long. Germline V lookup: CDR1 SGHAT, CDR2 FQNNGV. V shed 5 bases, J shed 2 bases, and the junction held 5 bases outside the gene matches.

This chain links TRBV7-9 with TRBJ1-4; 9 bases match TRBD1. This CDR3 comprises 15 residues. With 4 bases clipped from V and 4 bases from J, the junction kept 4 bases outside the gene matches. Germline CDR1 reads SEHNR; CDR2 reads FQNEAQ (reference sequence). CDR3 sequence (DNA): TGTGCCAGCAGCTCGGGGGGACAGGGTAATGAAAAACTGTTTTTT. Its translation is CASSSGGQGNEKLFF.

The chain couples TRBV19 to TRBJ2-3, with unresolved D. Germline V gene data show CDR1 as LNHDA and CDR2 as SQIVND (reference sequence). The V gene lost 1 base and the J gene lost 8 bases, with 10 bases spanning the gap. The CDR3 extends over 13 amino acids. CDR3: CASSIAPKGTQYF. CDR3 bases: TGTGCCAGTAGTATAGCCCCGAAGGGTACGCAGTATTTT. Supplemented by reference TRBV19 and TRBJ2-3, the full variable domain reads DGGITQSPKYLFRKEGQNVTLSCEQNLNHDAMYWYRQDPGQGLRLIYYSQIVNDFQKGDIAEGYSVSREKKESFPLTVTSAQKNPTAFYLCASSIAPKGTQYFGPGTRLTVL.

The chain is built from TRBV28 and TRBJ1-1; no firm D call. The length of the CDR3 is 13 residues. Germline CDR1 MDHEN, CDR2 SYDVKM. Trimming pared 4 bases from V and 1 base from J, leaving 7 bases between. This chain's CDR3 is CASSWLGNTEAFF. The CDR3 nucleotides read TGTGCCAGCAGTTGGCTGGGGAACACTGAAGCTTTCTTT. Using reference TRBV28 and TRBJ1-1 for the parts outside the CDR3, the full variable domain is DVKVTQSSRYLVKRTGEKVFLECVQDMDHENMFWYRQDPGLGLRLIYFSYDVKMKEKGDIPEGYSVSREKKERFSLILESASTNQTSMYLCASSWLGNTEAFFGQGTRLTVV.

The J gene is TRBJ2-3, the V gene TRBV19, with D perhaps TRBD1 (5 bases). Trimming shortened V by 5 bases and J by 5 bases, and 8 bases separated the two germline ends. Germline CDR1 LNHDA, CDR2 SQIVND (reference sequence). The CDR3 is made up of 12 amino acids. In DNA form, the CDR3 reads TGTGCCAGTAGTCCAGGGTTAGATACGCAGTATTTT. Protein: CASSPGLDTQYF.

This chain connects TRBV6-5 to TRBJ1-4, with no clear D. The CDR3 spans 13 residues. The germline V and J ends were trimmed by 11 bases and 4 bases, with 14 bases remaining between them. Per germline, CDR1 MNHEY and CDR2 SVGAGI. CDR3 residues: CAGRRTNNEKLFF. CDR3 bases: TGTGCCGGGAGAAGGACCAATAATGAAAAACTGTTTTTT.

V is TRBV28 and J is TRBJ1-4, with 10 positions matching TRBD1. This CDR3 has 13 residues. The V gene's germline CDR1 is MDHEN and CDR2 SYDVKM. V lost 5 bases to trimming and J lost 8 bases; unmatched junction nucleotides: 2. CDR3 DNA sequence: TGTGCCAGCAGTGACAGGGGGCGCGAAAAACTGTTTTTT. It translates to CASSDRGREKLFF.

The chain uses TRBV5-4 and TRBJ1-2; perhaps TRBD1 as D (6 bases). The CDR3 is made up of 14 amino acids. Germline V gene data show CDR1 as SGHNT and CDR2 as YYREEE (reference sequence). The V gene lost 0 bases and the J gene lost 8 bases, with 14 bases spanning the gap. CDR3 bases: TGTGCCAGCAGCTTGGGTACAGGGACCGGCGGCTACACCTTC. Its protein is CASSLGTGTGGYTF.